This note documents a single T cell receptor beta chain sequence. Its antigen is not known. The data originate from a study of post-analysis software for immune sequencing data. CDR1 MNHEY and CDR2 SVGEGT come from the germline V gene. CDR3 size: 13 residues. The V and J ends lost 4 bases and 4 bases respectively, with 8 bases between them. Points from the study as a whole: When patients were compared with controls, 4 or 5 TRBV segments were more frequent, TRBV5-6, TRBV5-1 and TRBV20-1 among them. Comparison with controls showed significantly lower normalized Chao1 diversity in multiple sclerosis patients.

cDNA libraries of TCR beta carried unique molecular identifiers. TCRdb re-analysed the PCR reads in MiXCR, keeping a single row per CDR3 protein. Of approximately 730,000 distinct CDR3 sequences in the sample, 46% are singletons; the top ten hold roughly 5.2%. The V gene is TRBV6-2 or TRBV6-3, the J gene TRBJ2-1; D is possibly TRBD2 (6 bases). This clonotype originated in a girl aged 10-17 years with multiple sclerosis. Sequencing was carried out using blood. The CDR3 protein is CASSWEAYNEQFF. CDR3 sequence (DNA): TGTGCCAGCAGTTGGGAGGCTTACAATGAGCAGTTCTTC.